This T cell receptor beta chain was recovered during a study of T cells in Graves' hyperthyroidism and ophthalmopathy. This clonotype showed up many times. Its antigen is not known. Unmatched junction bases numbered 9, after V lost 5 bases and J lost 6 bases. Germline V gene sequence: CDR1 SGHTA, CDR2 FQGNSA. The length of the CDR3 is 15 residues. Points from the study as a whole: From stable hyperthyroidism, ophthalmopathy was separated by a 13 V-J model.

Amplified TCR beta CDR3 regions came from RNA transcripts. Initially, a first-round RT-PCR of the TCR CDR3 employed the HTBI primer set. TCRdb re-derived calls from the multiplex PCR reads in MiXCR, one entry per CDR3 protein. This sample carries under 250,000 distinct CDR3 sequences, more than 20% of them seen once, and the ten largest clones take 30% to 40%. V gene TRBV7-2 combines with J gene TRBJ2-5; 10 bases are shared with TRBD2. The specimen was blood. The receptor comes from a woman aged 40 to 49 with Graves' ophthalmopathy. The DNA of the CDR3 is TGTGCCAGCAGCCAGATTTCTAGCGGGAGTAAGACCCAGTACTTC. Amino acid sequence: CASSQISSGSKTQYF. Combining the CDR3 with reference TRBV7-2 and TRBJ2-5 gives the whole variable domain GAGVSQSPSNKVTEKGKDVELRCDPISGHTALYWYRQSLGQGLEFLIYFQGNSAPDKSGLPSDRFSAERTGGSVSTLTIQRTQQEDSAVYLCASSQISSGSKTQYFGPGTRLLVL.